The TCR beta chain under discussion was sequenced for a study of OX40 agonist ivuxolimab in advanced cancers. Germline trimming cut 4 bases from V and 7 bases from J; bases unmatched to any gene: 13. There are 17 residues in the CDR3. Looked up from germline, CDR1 is MNHNS and CDR2 is SASEGT. Sequencing was performed with immunoSEQ multiplex PCR; in TCRdb, only in-frame clones are kept and a portion is missing. The sample has 60,000 to 85,000 clones, about nine tenths seen once. This specimen consisted of CD4+ or CD8+ T cells sorted from blood, obtained in a trial of the OX40 agonist ivuxolimab. This chain links TRBV6-1 with TRBJ2-1, with 10 bases lining up with TRBD1. The origin of this receptor is an adult with an advanced solid tumor such as melanoma, head and neck, liver or kidney cancer. DNA of the CDR3: TGTGCCAGCAGTGCCGGGACAGGGGATCCTCTACGGAATGAGCAGTTCTTC. Protein sequence: CASSAGTGDPLRNEQFF.